Following are 8 T cell receptor beta chains from one sample sequenced in a study of cytomegalovirus exposure and HLA in healthy donors. Clones were read by immunoSEQ multiplex PCR, and TCRdb kept only the in-frame ones, dropping some. This sample has about 140,000 clones, with 84% found just once. Sequencing was done on a sample of PBMCs. The source of these receptors is a woman aged 25 to 45 in good health and CMV-seronegative.

The chain carries TRBV7-8 and TRBJ1-5; D gene ambiguous. V gave up 0 bases and J gave up 3 bases, with 6 bases separating them. The CDR3 loop spans 14 amino acids. CDR1 and CDR2 from the germline V gene are SGHVS and FQNEAQ. The CDR3 bases are TGTGCCAGCAGCTTAGCGGCAGTCAATCAGCCCCAGCATTTT. Its translation is CASSLAAVNQPQHF.

This rearrangement joins TRBV6-6 to TRBJ2-7, with D maybe TRBD2 (7 bases). CDR1 is MNHNY and CDR2 is SVGAGI in the germline V gene (reference sequence). The CDR3 runs to 16 residues. V lost 5 bases and J lost 3, with 20 bases in between. The CDR3, as DNA: TGTGCCAGCAGTCCCCCAAGCCCCGGGGGGCACTACGAGCAGTACTTC. As protein: CASSPPSPGGHYEQYF.

The CDR3 DNA is TGTGCCAGCAGTGAGGGACTAGCGGGCATGGAGACCCAGTACTTC. It translates to CASSEGLAGMETQYF. The chain has TRBV2 and TRBJ2-5, with 12 bases that match TRBD2. CDR3 size: 15 residues. Germline values: CDR1 SNHLY, CDR2 FYNNEI. With 3 bases clipped from V and 5 bases from J, the junction kept 4 bases outside the gene matches.

The rearrangement joins TRBV6-1 to TRBJ2-7; TRBD1 matches at 8 bases. V lost 2 bases to trimming and J lost 6 bases; unmatched junction nucleotides: 6. CDR3 size: 14 residues. The germline CDR1 and CDR2 sequences are MNHNS and SASEGT. CDR3 sequence reads: CASSEKGTGPEQYF. In nucleotides, the CDR3 is TGTGCCAGCAGTGAAAAAGGGACAGGTCCCGAGCAGTACTTC.

V and J are TRBV2 and TRBJ2-3; 7 bases fit TRBD2. Germline V gene data show CDR1 as SNHLY and CDR2 as FYNNEI. CDR3 length: 16 residues. Trimming removed 0 bases from V and 4 bases from J; junction bases left unmatched: 7. CDR3: CASSEAGGVDADTQYF. CDR3 sequence (DNA): TGTGCCAGCAGTGAAGCGGGAGGGGTCGACGCAGATACGCAGTATTTT.

This clone came up once. The rearrangement links TRBV11-2 to TRBJ2-1; perhaps TRBD1 as D (5 bases). Trimming stripped 2 bases from V and 3 bases from J, with 11 bases between. CDR1 SGHAT and CDR2 FQNNGV come from the germline V gene. The CDR3 is made up of 15 amino acids. This CDR3 reads CASSLQGLHYNEQFF. DNA of the CDR3: TGTGCCAGCAGCTTACAGGGCCTACACTACAATGAGCAGTTCTTC.

This chain joins TRBV7-9 and TRBJ1-2; TRBD1 matches at 7 bases. The V gene end was trimmed by 5 bases and the J gene end by 4 bases; junction bases not matched to a gene: 4. The CDR3 length is 13 residues. Germline CDR1 is SEHNR and CDR2 is FQNEAQ (reference sequence). This chain's CDR3 is CASSATGPYGYTF. CDR3 coding DNA: TGTGCCAGCAGCGCGACAGGGCCCTATGGCTACACCTTC.

This clone was counted between two and nine times. The rearrangement joins TRBV19 to TRBJ2-5; D uncertain. V lost 5 bases to trimming and J lost 6 bases, with 7 bases between them. CDR3 size: 11 residues. In germline, CDR1 is LNHDA, CDR2 SQIVND (reference sequence). DNA for the CDR3: TGTGCCAGTAGTGTTAGCAAGACCCAGTACTTC. This gives the protein CASSVSKTQYF.